The present T cell receptor beta chain was sequenced within a study of blood T cell repertoires in COVID-19. This CDR3 comprises 17 residues. Germline V gene lookup returns CDR1 SGHTA and CDR2 FQGTGA. The ends were cut back, 2 bases at V and 5 bases at J, with 18 bases in the middle. In the original workflow: For nucleated cells, counts were estimated from reference gene primer amplification. Sequenced by immunoSEQ multiplex PCR; TCRdb stores in-frame clones only, minus some. V, J and clone size derive from that table, while D and trimming were established from the DNA sequence. The repertoire consists of roughly 100,000 clones, with about 88% occurring once and the leading ten covering around 5.2%.

V gene TRBV7-3 combines with J gene TRBJ2-2, with D possibly being TRBD1 (6 bases). Sequenced sample: peripheral blood. The TCR sequence derives from a woman over 75 with active COVID-19. CDR3 sequence: CASSLDGNRVGTGELFF. CDR3 bases: TGTGCCAGCAGCTTAGACGGAAACAGGGTGGGAACCGGGGAGCTGTTTTTT. The whole variable domain, remainder taken from reference TRBV7-3 and TRBJ2-2, is GAGVSQTPSNKVTEKGKYVELRCDPISGHTALYWYRQSLGQGPEFLIYFQGTGAADDSGLPNDRFFAVRPEGSVSTLKIQRTERGDSAVYLCASSLDGNRVGTGELFFGEGSRLTVL.